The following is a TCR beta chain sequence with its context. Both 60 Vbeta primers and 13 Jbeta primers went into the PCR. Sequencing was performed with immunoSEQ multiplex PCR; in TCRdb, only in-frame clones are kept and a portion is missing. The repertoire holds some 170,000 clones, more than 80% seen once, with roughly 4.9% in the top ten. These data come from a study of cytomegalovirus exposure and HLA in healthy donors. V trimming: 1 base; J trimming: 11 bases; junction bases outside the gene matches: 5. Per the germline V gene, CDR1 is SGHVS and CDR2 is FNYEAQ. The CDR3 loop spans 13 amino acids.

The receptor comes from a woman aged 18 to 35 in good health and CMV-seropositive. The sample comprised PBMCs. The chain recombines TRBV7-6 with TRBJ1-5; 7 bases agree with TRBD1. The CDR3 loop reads CASSLDRGGAQHF. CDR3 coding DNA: TGTGCCAGCAGCTTAGACAGGGGTGGAGCCCAGCATTTT.